Listed below are T cell receptor beta chains from one sample, sequenced in a study of T cell responses to AZD1222 COVID-19 vaccine. The repertoire was sequenced with immunoSEQ multiplex PCR; TCRdb's copy has only in-frame clones and lacks some. In the table there are about 120,000 clones, 88% of which are singletons. Specimen: peripheral blood, collected on day 0 of AZD1222 vaccination. The receptor set was obtained from an adult in good health. CDR3s include the opening cysteine and the closing phenylalanine or tryptophan. The D gene is left open where the match is weak. The listing skips clone size in some rows; elsewhere it reads once, few, many or a size class.

CDR3 protein	CDR3 DNA	V gene	D gene	clone size	J gene
CASSYRAPNEKLFF	TGTGCCAGTAGTTACAGGGCCCCGAATGAAAAACTGTTTTTT	TRBV19	.	once	TRBJ1-4
CASSLRQGTPREAFF	TGTGCCAGCTCACTACGACAGGGCACACCCCGTGAAGCTTTCTTT	TRBV18	TRBD1	.	TRBJ1-1
CASSLWEGSKTQYF	TGTGCCAGCAGTTTATGGGAAGGGTCAAAGACCCAGTACTTC	TRBV28	.	.	TRBJ2-5
CASGDRGNGNYGYTF	TGTGCCAGCGGGGACAGGGGGAATGGTAACTATGGCTACACCTTC	TRBV28	TRBD1	.	TRBJ1-2
CASSNRQGPPNTEAFF	TGTGCCAGCAGCAACCGACAGGGCCCTCCGAACACTGAAGCTTTCTTT	TRBV14	TRBD1	few	TRBJ1-1
CASSPLATGSYEQYF	TGTGCCAGCAGTCCCCTCGCGACAGGCTCCTACGAGCAGTACTTC	TRBV6-5	.	.	TRBJ2-7
CASGSPGGTAAYEQYF	TGTGCTAGTGGTTCCCCCGGCGGGACAGCAGCCTACGAGCAGTACTTC	TRBV12-5	.	.	TRBJ2-7
CASKKTGTNEAFF	TGTGCCAGCAAAAAAACAGGGACCAATGAAGCTTTCTTT	TRBV12-3/TRBV12-4	.	once	TRBJ1-1
CASSPGEAHGNTIYF	TGTGCCAGCAGCCCCGGGGAGGCCCATGGAAACACCATATATTTT	TRBV9	.	once	TRBJ1-3
CASSLGQGEKLFF	TGTGCCAGCTCATTAGGACAGGGTGAAAAACTGTTTTTT	TRBV18	TRBD1	.	TRBJ1-4
CSASPVGGTYEQYF	TGCAGTGCTAGTCCAGTAGGTGGCACCTACGAGCAGTACTTC	TRBV20-1	.	once	TRBJ2-7
CASGLRRRYPGEQYF	TGTGCCAGCGGTTTGAGACGGAGATATCCTGGCGAGCAGTACTTC	TRBV28	.	.	TRBJ2-7
CSVQDSPPKNIQYF	TGCAGCGTTCAGGACAGCCCCCCCAAAAACATTCAGTACTTC	TRBV29-1	.	.	TRBJ2-4
CASSQDFGTGGGGELFF	TGCGCCAGCAGCCAAGATTTCGGGACAGGGGGAGGCGGGGAGCTGTTTTTT	TRBV4-3	TRBD1	.	TRBJ2-2
CASSQVQRFRETQYF	TGTGCCAGCAGCCAAGTCCAGCGGTTTCGAGAGACCCAGTACTTC	TRBV3-1/TRBV3-2	.	.	TRBJ2-5
CASSKPGEGNTEAFF	TGTGCCAGCAGCAAACCCGGAGAGGGGAACACTGAAGCTTTCTTT	TRBV6-2/TRBV6-3	.	.	TRBJ1-1
CASSVVGRAGAQGGELFF	TGTGCCAGCAGCGTAGTAGGTCGAGCGGGGGCCCAAGGCGGGGAGCTGTTTTTT	TRBV9	TRBD2	few	TRBJ2-2
CASSLLGSGNQPQHF	TGTGCCAGCAGTTTATTAGGGTCGGGCAATCAGCCCCAGCATTTT	TRBV27	.	.	TRBJ1-5
CASSPQRGGRDTQYF	TGTGCCAGCAGTCCCCAGCGGGGGGGCAGAGATACGCAGTATTTT	TRBV28	TRBD2	once	TRBJ2-3
CSASSPGRGNYGYTF	TGCAGTGCTAGTTCCCCTGGGAGAGGGAACTATGGCTACACCTTC	TRBV20-1	.	.	TRBJ1-2
CASSLDPGAGEKLFF	TGTGCCAGCAGCTTAGACCCAGGGGCTGGGGAAAAACTGTTTTTT	TRBV7-2	.	few	TRBJ1-4
CASSGGNQPQHF	TGTGCCAGCAGTGGAGGCAATCAGCCCCAGCATTTT	TRBV27	.	few	TRBJ1-5
CASSISAGPAYTEAFF	TGTGCCAGTAGTATATCGGCGGGCCCAGCCTACACTGAAGCTTTCTTT	TRBV19	.	.	TRBJ1-1
CASSRILAGGVVKDTQYF	TGTGCCAGCAGCCGTATACTAGCGGGAGGAGTGGTGAAGGATACGCAGTATTTT	TRBV11-2	TRBD2	.	TRBJ2-3